Listed here are 12 T cell receptor beta chains from one sample, sequenced in a study of cytomegalovirus exposure and HLA in healthy donors. Primers included in the PCR were 60 Vbeta and 13 Jbeta primers. Sequenced by immunoSEQ multiplex PCR; TCRdb stores in-frame clones only, minus some. This table has some 140,000 clones, roughly four fifths appearing once. The specimen sequenced was PBMCs. The source is a woman aged 50 to 65 in good health and CMV-seropositive.

The sample holds a few counts of this clone. This chain uses TRBV27 with TRBJ2-7; D call uncertain. The ends were cut back, 2 bases at V and 3 bases at J, with 11 bases in the middle. CDR3 size: 14 residues. Germline V gene data show CDR1 as MNHEY and CDR2 as SMNVEV (reference sequence). The CDR3 spells CASSLLGSNYEQYF. CDR3 DNA sequence: TGTGCCAGCAGTTTACTCGGTTCGAACTACGAGCAGTACTTC.

This rearrangement joins TRBV30 to TRBJ2-1; 8 bases fit TRBD2. Germline assignment: CDR1 GTSNPN and CDR2 SVGIG (reference sequence). With 2 bases clipped from V and 4 bases from J, the junction kept 4 bases outside the gene matches. The CDR3 is 14 residues long. The CDR3: CAWSTGGPYNEQFF. The CDR3 nucleotides read TGTGCCTGGAGTACGGGGGGGCCGTACAATGAGCAGTTCTTC.

The chain carries TRBV6-5 and TRBJ2-7, with TRBD1 as a possible D gene (6 bases). V lost 2 bases, J lost 7 bases, and 21 bases lay in between. The CDR3 has 16 amino acids. Germline-derived CDR1 and CDR2 are MNHEY and SVGAGI. This CDR3 reads CASSYTQGWLLEEQYF. CDR3 DNA: TGTGCCAGCAGTTACACCCAGGGGTGGCTATTAGAAGAGCAGTACTTC.

The J gene is TRBJ2-1, the V gene TRBV30; 8 nucleotides match TRBD2. Germline values: CDR1 GTSNPN, CDR2 SVGIG (reference sequence). Trimming cost V 2 bases and J 15 bases; bases outside gene matches: 9. The CDR3 is made up of 12 amino acids. CDR3 bases: TGTGCCTGGAGTTATGAGCGGGGGAGTTGGTTCTTC. This gives the protein CAWSYERGSWFF.

The chain recombines TRBV30 with TRBJ2-1; 11 bases are shared with TRBD2. Germline CDR1 reads GTSNPN; CDR2 reads SVGIG (reference sequence). Trimming removed 2 bases from V and 0 bases from J; junction bases left unmatched: 9. The CDR3 consists of 18 residues. CDR3 sequence reads: CAWSQLAGGRSSYNEQFF. Here the CDR3 DNA reads TGTGCCTGGAGTCAGCTAGCGGGAGGAAGGAGCTCCTACAATGAGCAGTTCTTC. Based on the CDR3 plus reference TRBV30 and TRBJ2-1, the full variable domain is SQTIHQWPATLVQPVGSPLSLECTVEGTSNPNLYWYRQAAGRGLQLLFYSVGIGQISSEVPQNLSASRPQDRQFILSSKKLLLSDSGFYLCAWSQLAGGRSSYNEQFFGPGTRLTVL.

V gene TRBV10-2 combines with J gene TRBJ2-7; 12 bases fit TRBD1. CDR1 is WSHSY, CDR2 SAAADI, per germline. This CDR3 contains 14 residues. J lost 7 bases, V lost 4 bases, and 5 bases had no gene match. The CDR3 loop is CASSGGTGGPEQYF. The CDR3 coding sequence is TGCGCCAGCAGTGGCGGGACAGGGGGCCCGGAGCAGTACTTC.

This chain uses TRBV9 with TRBJ2-4, with D possibly being TRBD2 (6 bases). V lost 3 bases, J lost 9 bases, and 19 bases lay in between. Germline CDR1 SGDLS, CDR2 YYNGEE. The CDR3 covers 15 residues. The chain's CDR3 is CASSAARDGSGIQYF. The DNA of the CDR3 is TGTGCCAGCAGCGCAGCACGGGATGGTAGCGGCATTCAGTACTTC.

The chain recombines TRBV7-2 with TRBJ1-2; TRBD1 is a possible D gene (5 bases). The CDR3 runs 14 residues. Germline values: CDR1 SGHTA, CDR2 FQGNSA. Trimming took 0 bases from V and 8 from J, leaving 13 bases between them. CDR3 region: CASSLAQVYGGYTF. In DNA, the CDR3 is TGTGCCAGCAGCTTAGCACAGGTCTATGGCGGCTACACCTTC.

The gene calls are TRBV15 and TRBJ1-5; tentative D call: TRBD1 (5 bases). The CDR3 has 15 amino acids. Per germline, CDR1 LNHNV and CDR2 YYDKDF (reference sequence). Trimming pared 1 base from V and 3 bases from J, leaving 10 bases between. This chain's CDR3 is CATSRAGGDNQPQHF. CDR3 DNA sequence: TGTGCCACCAGCAGAGCCGGGGGGGACAATCAGCCCCAGCATTTT.

The chain has TRBV10-2 and TRBJ2-7; tentative D call: TRBD1 (6 bases). CDR1 is WSHSY and CDR2 is SAAADI in the germline V gene. This CDR3 contains 13 residues. Between the trimmed V and J ends, which lost 5 bases and 3 bases, there was a span of 11 bases. This CDR3 is CASSPDSYYEQYF. The CDR3 DNA sequence: TGCGCCAGCAGTCCGGACAGCTACTACGAGCAGTACTTC.

V is TRBV5-1 and J is TRBJ2-5; D is perhaps TRBD2 (5 bases). The ends were cut back, 0 bases at V and 5 bases at J, with 17 bases in the middle. Germline CDR1 SGHRS, CDR2 YFSETQ. The CDR3 totals 16 residues. The DNA for the CDR3 is TGCGCCAGCAGCTTGGGATACCAGGAGGCGCGCGAGACCCAGTACTTC. Translated, it gives CASSLGYQEARETQYF.

The chain couples TRBV11-2 to TRBJ2-5; 8 bases align to TRBD2. This CDR3 has 18 residues. V lost 5 bases, J lost 2 bases, and 16 bases stayed unmatched. Germline lookup yields CDR1 SGHAT and CDR2 FQNNGV. CDR3 residues: CASSPQLLPSGYQETQYF. The CDR3 DNA reads as TGTGCCAGCAGCCCTCAGCTTTTACCTAGCGGGTATCAAGAGACCCAGTACTTC.